This T cell receptor beta chain comes out of a study of neurological immune-mediated disorders. A total of 2 million PBMCs stored at -80 degrees C provided the unsorted libraries. This CDR3 spans 14 amino acids. The germline V gene has CDR1 DFQATT and CDR2 SNEGSKA (reference sequence). With 3 bases removed from V and 3 bases from J, the gap between germline ends came to 12 bases. This clonotype was counted at least ten times. TCRdb reanalysed the 5' RACE reads using MiXCR and keeps one entry per CDR3 protein. This sample has about 88,000 distinct CDR3 sequences, with around 3.4% found just once. V is TRBV20-1 and J is TRBJ1-5, with D maybe TRBD1 (6 bases). This TCR came from a woman between 18 and 29 years old with multiple sclerosis. The sequenced material came from PBMCs. Written as DNA, the CDR3 is TGCAGTGCTAGTACAGGGAGGGCCAATCAGCCCCAGCATTTT. Its translation: CSASTGRANQPQHF.